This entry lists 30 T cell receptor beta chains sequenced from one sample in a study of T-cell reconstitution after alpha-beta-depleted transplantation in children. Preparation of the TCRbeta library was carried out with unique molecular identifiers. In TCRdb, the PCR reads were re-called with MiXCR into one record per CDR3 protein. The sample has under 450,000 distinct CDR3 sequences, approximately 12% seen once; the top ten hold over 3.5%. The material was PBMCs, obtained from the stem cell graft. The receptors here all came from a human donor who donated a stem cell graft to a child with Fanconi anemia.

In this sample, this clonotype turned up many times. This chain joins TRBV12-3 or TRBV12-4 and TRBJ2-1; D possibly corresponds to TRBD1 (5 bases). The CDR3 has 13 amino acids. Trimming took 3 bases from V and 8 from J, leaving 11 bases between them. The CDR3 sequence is CASSFQGIYEQFF. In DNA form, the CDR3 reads TGTGCCAGCAGTTTTCAGGGTATCTATGAGCAGTTCTTC.

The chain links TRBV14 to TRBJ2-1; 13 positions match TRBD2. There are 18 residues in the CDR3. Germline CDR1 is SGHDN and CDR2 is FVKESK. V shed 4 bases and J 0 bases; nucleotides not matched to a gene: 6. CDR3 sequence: CASSRGLAGLPSYNEQFF. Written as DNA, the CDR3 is TGTGCCAGCAGCCGGGGACTAGCGGGGTTACCCTCCTACAATGAGCAGTTCTTC.

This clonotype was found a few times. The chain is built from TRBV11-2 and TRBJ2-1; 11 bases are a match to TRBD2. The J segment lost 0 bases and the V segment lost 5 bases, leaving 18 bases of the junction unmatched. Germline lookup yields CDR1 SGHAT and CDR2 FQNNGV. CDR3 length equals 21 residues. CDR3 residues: CASSLAPGQGLAANSYNEQFF. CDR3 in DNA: TGTGCCAGCAGCCTCGCCCCGGGACAGGGACTAGCGGCGAACTCCTACAATGAGCAGTTCTTC. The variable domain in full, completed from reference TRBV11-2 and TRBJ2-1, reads EAGVAQSPRYKIIEKRQSVAFWCNPISGHATLYWYQQILGQGPKLLIQFQNNGVVDDSQLPKDRFSAERLKGVDSTLKIQPAKLEDSAVYLCASSLAPGQGLAANSYNEQFFGPGTRLTVL.

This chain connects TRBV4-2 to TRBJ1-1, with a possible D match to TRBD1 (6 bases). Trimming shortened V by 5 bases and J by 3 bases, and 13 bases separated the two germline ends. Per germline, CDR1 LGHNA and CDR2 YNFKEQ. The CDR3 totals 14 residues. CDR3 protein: CASSYDEGDTEAFF. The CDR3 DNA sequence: TGTGCCAGCAGCTATGACGAGGGGGACACTGAAGCTTTCTTT.

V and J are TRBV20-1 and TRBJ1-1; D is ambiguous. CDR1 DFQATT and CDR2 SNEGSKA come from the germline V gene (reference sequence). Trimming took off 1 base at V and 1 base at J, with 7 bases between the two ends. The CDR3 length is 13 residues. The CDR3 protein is CSARGRGNTEAFF. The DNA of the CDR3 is TGCAGTGCTAGAGGACGGGGGAACACTGAAGCTTTCTTT.

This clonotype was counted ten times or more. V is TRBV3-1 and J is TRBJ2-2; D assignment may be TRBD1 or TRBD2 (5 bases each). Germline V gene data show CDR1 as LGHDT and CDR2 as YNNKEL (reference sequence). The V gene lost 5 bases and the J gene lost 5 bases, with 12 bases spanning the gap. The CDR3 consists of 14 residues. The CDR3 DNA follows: TGTGCCAGCAGCTGGGACGGGGAAACCGGGGAGCTGTTTTTT. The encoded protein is CASSWDGETGELFF.

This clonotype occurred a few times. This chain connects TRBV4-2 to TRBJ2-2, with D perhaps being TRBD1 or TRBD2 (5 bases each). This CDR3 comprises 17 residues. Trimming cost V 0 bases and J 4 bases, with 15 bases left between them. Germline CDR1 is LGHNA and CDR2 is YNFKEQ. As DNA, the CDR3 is TGTGCCAGCAGCCAAGAGAGGGGCGCTAGGGGCACCGGGGAGCTGTTTTTT. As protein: CASSQERGARGTGELFF.

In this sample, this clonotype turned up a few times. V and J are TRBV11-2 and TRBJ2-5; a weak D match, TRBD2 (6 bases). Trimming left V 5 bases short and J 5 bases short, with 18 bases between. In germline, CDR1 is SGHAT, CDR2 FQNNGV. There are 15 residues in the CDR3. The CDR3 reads CASSAGTYSQETQYF. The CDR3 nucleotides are TGTGCCAGCAGCGCAGGGACTTACTCCCAGGAGACCCAGTACTTC.

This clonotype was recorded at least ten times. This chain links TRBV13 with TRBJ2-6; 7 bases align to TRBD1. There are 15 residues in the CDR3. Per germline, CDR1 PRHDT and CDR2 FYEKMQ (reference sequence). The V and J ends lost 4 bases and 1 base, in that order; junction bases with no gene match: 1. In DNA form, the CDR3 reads TGTGCCAGCAGCTCGACAGGGTCTGGGGCCAACGTCCTGACTTTC. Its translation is CASSSTGSGANVLTF.

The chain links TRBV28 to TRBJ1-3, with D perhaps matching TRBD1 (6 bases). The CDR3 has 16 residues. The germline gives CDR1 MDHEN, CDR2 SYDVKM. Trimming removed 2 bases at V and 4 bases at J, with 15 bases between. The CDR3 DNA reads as TGTGCCAGCAGTTTAGTTTCGCGGGGGGCCGGAAACACCATATATTTT. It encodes CASSLVSRGAGNTIYF.

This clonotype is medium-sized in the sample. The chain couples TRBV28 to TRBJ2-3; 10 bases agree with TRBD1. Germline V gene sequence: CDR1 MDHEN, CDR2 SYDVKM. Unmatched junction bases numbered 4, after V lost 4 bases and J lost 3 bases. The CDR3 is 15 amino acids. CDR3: CASSSAGQGTDTQYF. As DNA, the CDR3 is TGTGCCAGCAGTTCGGCGGGACAGGGGACAGATACGCAGTATTTT.

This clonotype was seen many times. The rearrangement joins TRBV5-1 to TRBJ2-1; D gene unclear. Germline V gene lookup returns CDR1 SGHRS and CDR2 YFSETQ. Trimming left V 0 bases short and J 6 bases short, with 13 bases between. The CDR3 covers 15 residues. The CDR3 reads CASSLAGPRANEQFF. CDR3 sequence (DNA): TGCGCCAGCAGCTTGGCCGGGCCCCGGGCCAATGAGCAGTTCTTC.

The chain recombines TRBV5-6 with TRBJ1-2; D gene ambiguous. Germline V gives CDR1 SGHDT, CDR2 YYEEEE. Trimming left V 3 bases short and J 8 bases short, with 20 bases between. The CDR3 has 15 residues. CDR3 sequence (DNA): TGTGCCAGCAGCTCCGCAAGTGGAGATTTTGGCGGCTACACCTTC. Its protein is CASSSASGDFGGYTF.

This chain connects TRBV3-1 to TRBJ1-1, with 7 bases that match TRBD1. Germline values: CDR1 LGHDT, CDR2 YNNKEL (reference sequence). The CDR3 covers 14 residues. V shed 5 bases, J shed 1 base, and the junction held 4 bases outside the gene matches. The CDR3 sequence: CASSADRENTEAFF. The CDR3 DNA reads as TGTGCCAGCAGCGCAGACAGGGAGAACACTGAAGCTTTCTTT.

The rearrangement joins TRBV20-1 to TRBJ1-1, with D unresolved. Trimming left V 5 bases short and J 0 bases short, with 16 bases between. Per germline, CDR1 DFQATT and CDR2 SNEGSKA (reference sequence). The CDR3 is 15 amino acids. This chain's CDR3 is CSAQKRGRLNTEAFF. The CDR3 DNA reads TGCAGTGCTCAAAAGAGAGGACGGTTGAACACTGAAGCTTTCTTT.

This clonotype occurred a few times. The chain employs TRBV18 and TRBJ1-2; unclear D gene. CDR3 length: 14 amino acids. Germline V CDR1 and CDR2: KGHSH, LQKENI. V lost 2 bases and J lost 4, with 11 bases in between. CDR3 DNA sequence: TGTGCCAGCTCACCAGGGCAAGTTGGCTATGGCTACACCTTC. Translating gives CASSPGQVGYGYTF.

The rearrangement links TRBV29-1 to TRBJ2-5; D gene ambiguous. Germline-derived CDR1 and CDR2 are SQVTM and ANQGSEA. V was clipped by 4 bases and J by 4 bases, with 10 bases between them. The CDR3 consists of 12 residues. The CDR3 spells CSVVAVRETQYF. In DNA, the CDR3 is TGCAGCGTTGTCGCAGTCCGAGAGACCCAGTACTTC.

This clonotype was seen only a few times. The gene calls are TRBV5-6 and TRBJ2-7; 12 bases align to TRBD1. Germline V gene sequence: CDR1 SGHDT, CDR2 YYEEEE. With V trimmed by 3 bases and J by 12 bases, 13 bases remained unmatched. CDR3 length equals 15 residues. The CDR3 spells CASSSYRDRGPQGYF. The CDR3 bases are TGTGCCAGCAGCTCATACCGGGACAGGGGGCCGCAGGGGTACTTC. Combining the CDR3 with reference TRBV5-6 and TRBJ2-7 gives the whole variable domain DAGVTQSPTHLIKTRGQQVTLRCSPKSGHDTVSWYQQALGQGPQFIFQYYEEEERQRGNFPDRFSGHQFPNYSSELNVNALLLGDSALYLCASSSYRDRGPQGYFGPGTRLTVT.

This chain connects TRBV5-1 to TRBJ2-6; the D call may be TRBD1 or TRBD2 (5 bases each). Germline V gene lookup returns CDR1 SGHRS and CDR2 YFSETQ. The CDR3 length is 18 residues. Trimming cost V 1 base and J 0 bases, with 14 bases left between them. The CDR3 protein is CASSLLAGTYSGANVLTF. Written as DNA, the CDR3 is TGCGCCAGCAGCTTGTTAGCAGGGACGTACTCTGGGGCCAACGTCCTGACTTTC.

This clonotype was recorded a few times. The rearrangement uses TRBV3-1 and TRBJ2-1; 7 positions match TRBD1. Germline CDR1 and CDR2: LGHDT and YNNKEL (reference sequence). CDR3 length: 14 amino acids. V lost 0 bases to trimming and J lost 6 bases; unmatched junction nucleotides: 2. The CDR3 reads CASSQDRGSNEQFF. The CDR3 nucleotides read TGTGCCAGCAGCCAAGACAGGGGGTCCAATGAGCAGTTCTTC.

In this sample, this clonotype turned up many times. The CDR3 here is CASSLAQGSGITDTQYF. DNA of the CDR3: TGTGCCAGCAGTTTAGCGCAGGGTAGCGGGATTACAGATACGCAGTATTTT. The chain couples TRBV12-3 or TRBV12-4 to TRBJ2-3; 8 bases are shared with TRBD2. The CDR3 has 17 residues. Germline trimming cut 0 bases from V and 3 bases from J; bases unmatched to any gene: 8.

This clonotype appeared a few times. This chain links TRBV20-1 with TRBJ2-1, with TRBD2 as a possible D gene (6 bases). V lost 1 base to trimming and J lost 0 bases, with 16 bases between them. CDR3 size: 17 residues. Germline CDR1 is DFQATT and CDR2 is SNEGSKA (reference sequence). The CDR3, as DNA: TGCAGTGCTAGAGGAGGTAGCGGAGTCTCCTCCTACAATGAGCAGTTCTTC. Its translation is CSARGGSGVSSYNEQFF.

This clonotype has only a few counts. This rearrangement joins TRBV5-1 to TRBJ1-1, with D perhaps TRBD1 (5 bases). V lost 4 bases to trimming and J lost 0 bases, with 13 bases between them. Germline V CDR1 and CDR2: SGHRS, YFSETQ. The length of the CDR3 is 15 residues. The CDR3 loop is CASSLFGGVNTEAFF. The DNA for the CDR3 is TGCGCCAGCAGCCTGTTCGGGGGGGTGAACACTGAAGCTTTCTTT.

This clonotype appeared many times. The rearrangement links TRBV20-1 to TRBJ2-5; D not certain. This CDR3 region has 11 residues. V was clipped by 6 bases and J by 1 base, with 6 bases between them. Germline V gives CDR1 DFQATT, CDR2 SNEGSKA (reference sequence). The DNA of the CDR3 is TGCAGTGCCCGGATCCAAGAGACCCAGTACTTC. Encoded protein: CSARIQETQYF.

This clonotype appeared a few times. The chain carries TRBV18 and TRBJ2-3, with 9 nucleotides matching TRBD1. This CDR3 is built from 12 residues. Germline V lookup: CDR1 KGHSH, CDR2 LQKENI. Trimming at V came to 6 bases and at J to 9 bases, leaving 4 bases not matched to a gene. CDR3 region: CASSDRGETQYF. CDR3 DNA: TGTGCCAGCTCGGACAGGGGAGAGACGCAGTATTTT.

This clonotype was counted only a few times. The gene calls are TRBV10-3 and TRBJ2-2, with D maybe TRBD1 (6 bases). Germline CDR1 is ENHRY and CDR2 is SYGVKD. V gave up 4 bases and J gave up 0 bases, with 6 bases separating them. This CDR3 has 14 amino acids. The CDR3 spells CAISGTANTGELFF. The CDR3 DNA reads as TGTGCCATCAGTGGGACAGCGAACACCGGGGAGCTGTTTTTT.

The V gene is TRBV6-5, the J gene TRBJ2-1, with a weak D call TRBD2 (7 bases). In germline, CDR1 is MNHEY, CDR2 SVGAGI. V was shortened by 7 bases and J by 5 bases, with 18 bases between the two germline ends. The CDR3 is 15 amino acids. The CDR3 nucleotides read TGTGCCAGCACCCAGCTAGGGGGGGGCAACAATGAGCAGTTCTTC. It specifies CASTQLGGGNNEQFF.

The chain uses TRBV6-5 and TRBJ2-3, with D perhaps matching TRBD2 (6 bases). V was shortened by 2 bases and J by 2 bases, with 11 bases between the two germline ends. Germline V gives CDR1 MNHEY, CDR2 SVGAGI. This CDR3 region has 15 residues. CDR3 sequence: CASSYAEGLTDTQYF. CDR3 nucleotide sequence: TGTGCCAGCAGTTACGCGGAGGGTCTCACAGATACGCAGTATTTT.

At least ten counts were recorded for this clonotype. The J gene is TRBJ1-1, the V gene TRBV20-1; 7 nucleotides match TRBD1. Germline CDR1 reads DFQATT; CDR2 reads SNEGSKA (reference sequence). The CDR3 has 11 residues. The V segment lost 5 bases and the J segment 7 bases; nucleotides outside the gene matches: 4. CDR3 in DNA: TGCAGTGCTGACAGGGACTATGAAGCTTTCTTT. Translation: CSADRDYEAFF.

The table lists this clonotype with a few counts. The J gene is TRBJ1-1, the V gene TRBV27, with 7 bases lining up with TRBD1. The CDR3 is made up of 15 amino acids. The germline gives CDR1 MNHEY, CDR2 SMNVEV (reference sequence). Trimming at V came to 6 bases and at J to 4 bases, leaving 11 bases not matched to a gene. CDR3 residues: CASRPPRRGITEAFF. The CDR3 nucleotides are TGTGCCAGCAGACCCCCCCGCAGGGGGATCACTGAAGCTTTCTTT.